The rows below give T cell receptor beta chains drawn from one sample of a study of T cell responses to AZD1222 COVID-19 vaccine. Generated by immunoSEQ multiplex PCR, the TCRdb table keeps only in-frame clones and is missing some. The sample lists 55,000 to 75,000 clones, 79% seen once, with roughly 21% in the top ten. Sample: peripheral blood, taken on day 0 of MenACWY control vaccination. The receptors derive from an adult in good health. The CDR3 runs from the conserved cysteine through the conserved F or W. D genes are given only for firm matches. Only some rows state a clone size, as once, few, many or a class for expanded clones.

clone_size	v_call	d_call	cdr3_length	j_call	cdr3_aa	cdr3_nt
-	TRBV27	-	13	TRBJ1-6	CASSFTPHSPLHF	TGTGCCAGCAGTTTCACCCCGCATTCACCCCTCCACTTT
once	TRBV6-6	TRBD1	13	TRBJ1-1	CASSYGTGRNAFF	TGTGCCAGCAGTTACGGGACAGGGAGGAACGCTTTCTTT
-	TRBV29-1	TRBD1	14	TRBJ1-2	CSVEGGQGGRGYTF	TGCAGCGTTGAAGGGGGACAGGGAGGTCGAGGCTACACCTTC
-	TRBV7-2	-	15	TRBJ1-3	CASSLGPAKGNTIYF	TGTGCCAGCAGCTTAGGTCCCGCGAAAGGAAACACCATATATTTT
-	TRBV5-1	TRBD2	16	TRBJ2-1	CASSLASGSTRGEQFF	TGCGCCAGCAGCTTGGCTAGCGGGAGTACAAGAGGGGAGCAGTTCTTC
-	TRBV20-1	-	13	TRBJ2-7	CSASTGISYEQYF	TGCAGTGCTAGTACGGGGATCTCCTACGAGCAGTACTTC
-	TRBV19	-	14	TRBJ1-6	CASSMVQINSPLHF	TGTGCCAGTAGTATGGTACAGATAAATTCACCCCTCCACTTT
few	TRBV7-9	-	16	TRBJ2-3	CASSLSQGTLTDTQYF	TGTGCCAGCAGCCTCTCCCAGGGGACTCTTACAGATACGCAGTATTTT
-	TRBV3-1/TRBV3-2	TRBD2	16	TRBJ2-3	CASSQISGASTDTQYF	TGTGCCAGCAGCCAAATAAGCGGGGCTAGCACAGATACGCAGTATTTT
-	TRBV27	-	14	TRBJ2-1	CASRTTSPYNEQFF	TGTGCCAGCAGAACTACGTCCCCGTACAATGAGCAGTTCTTC
-	TRBV7-9	-	14	TRBJ1-2	CASSLIGSRAGYTF	TGTGCCAGCAGCTTGATTGGGAGCAGGGCTGGCTACACCTTC
-	TRBV7-9	-	14	TRBJ1-1	CASSLAGADTEAFF	TGTGCCAGCAGCTTAGCGGGGGCCGACACTGAAGCTTTCTTT
-	TRBV30	-	14	TRBJ2-7	CAWIPKAVGDTQYF	TGTGCCTGGATCCCTAAAGCGGTGGGAGATACTCAGTACTTC
once	TRBV5-4	-	14	TRBJ1-2	CASSLSGEDYGYTF	TGTGCCAGCAGCTTATCAGGGGAGGACTATGGCTACACCTTC
-	TRBV5-4	TRBD1	13	TRBJ1-1	CASRDRGNTEAFF	TGTGCCAGCAGGGACAGGGGCAACACTGAAGCTTTCTTT
-	TRBV7-9	TRBD1	15	TRBJ2-5	CASSFRDRGLETQYF	TGTGCCAGCAGTTTCCGGGACAGGGGGCTGGAGACCCAGTACTTC
-	TRBV18	-	14	TRBJ2-7	CASSPRGGIHEQYF	TGTGCCAGCTCACCCAGGGGAGGGATCCACGAGCAGTACTTC
-	TRBV5-6	TRBD1	14	TRBJ2-1	CASSLGQGYNEQFF	TGTGCCAGCAGCCTCGGACAGGGCTACAATGAGCAGTTCTTC
-	TRBV7-2	-	13	TRBJ2-7	CASSFQVGREQYF	TGTGCCAGCAGCTTCCAGGTGGGCCGGGAGCAGTACTTC
-	TRBV5-6	-	13	TRBJ1-1	CASSPGRYTEAFF	TGTGCCAGCAGCCCTGGACGCTACACTGAAGCTTTCTTT
once	TRBV12-5	-	11	TRBJ2-7	CASGLGRDTYF	TGTGCTAGTGGTTTGGGCCGGGACACTTACTTC
-	TRBV3-1/TRBV3-2	TRBD1	16	TRBJ1-4	CASSPEGQGLGEKLFF	TGTGCCAGCAGCCCAGAGGGACAGGGGTTAGGTGAAAAACTGTTTTTT
-	TRBV3-1/TRBV3-2	-	12	TRBJ1-1	CASSQDQGSTFF	TGTGCCAGCAGCCAAGATCAGGGTAGTACTTTCTTT
-	TRBV7-8	-	17	TRBJ2-3	CASSALGADFRTDTQYF	TGTGCCAGCAGCGCTTTGGGGGCCGATTTTCGCACAGATACGCAGTATTTT
-	TRBV11-2	TRBD1	18	TRBJ1-2	CASSLDPYRRGGNYGYTF	TGTGCCAGCAGCTTAGATCCCTATCGGAGAGGGGGCAACTATGGCTACACCTTC
-	TRBV6-5	TRBD1	15	TRBJ1-5	CASTFQQGFNQPQHF	TGTGCCAGCACTTTTCAACAGGGGTTTAATCAGCCCCAGCATTTT
-	TRBV5-1	-	15	TRBJ2-2	CASSPGQTNTGELFF	TGCGCCAGCAGCCCAGGACAGACCAACACCGGGGAGCTGTTTTTT
-	TRBV5-1	-	14	TRBJ1-2	CASSPRGGAQGYTF	TGCGCCAGCAGCCCCCGTGGGGGGGCGCAAGGCTACACCTTC
-	TRBV30	-	14	TRBJ2-7	CAWSAYRVRVEQYF	TGTGCCTGGAGTGCATATAGGGTCCGGGTCGAGCAGTACTTC
-	TRBV12-3/TRBV12-4	-	13	TRBJ2-6	CASSSSGANVLTF	TGTGCCAGCAGTAGCTCTGGGGCCAACGTCCTGACTTTC
-	TRBV5-5	-	11	TRBJ1-6	CASSAGSPLHF	TGTGCCAGCAGCGCCGGTTCACCCCTCCACTTT
once	TRBV2	-	15	TRBJ1-5	CASSEDYGGYQPQHF	TGTGCCAGCAGTGAAGATTACGGGGGTTATCAGCCCCAGCATTTT
-	TRBV5-6	-	16	TRBJ2-3	CASSHFGGGLEDTQYF	TGTGCCAGCAGCCATTTTGGAGGGGGGCTGGAAGATACGCAGTATTTT
-	TRBV9	-	15	TRBJ1-3	CASSGGPVSGNTIYF	TGTGCCAGCAGCGGGGGCCCGGTCTCTGGAAACACCATATATTTT
few	TRBV4-1	-	13	TRBJ1-6	CASSQDRDRPLHF	TGCGCCAGCAGCCAAGATCGGGACCGACCCCTCCACTTT
-	TRBV27	-	13	TRBJ2-7	CASSFGRSREQYF	TGTGCCAGCAGTTTCGGGCGGAGTCGGGAGCAGTACTTC
-	TRBV6-5	-	11	TRBJ2-7	CASSYLYEQYF	TGTGCCAGCAGTTACCTCTACGAGCAGTACTTC
-	TRBV18	-	15	TRBJ1-1	CASSPTTAVDTEAFF	TGTGCCAGCTCACCAACCACAGCCGTTGACACTGAAGCTTTCTTT
-	TRBV28	-	14	TRBJ1-2	CASSEDLVAFGYTF	TGTGCCAGCAGTGAAGATCTAGTGGCATTTGGCTACACCTTC
-	TRBV28	TRBD1	13	TRBJ1-2	CASRTGEDYGYTF	TGTGCCAGCCGGACAGGGGAAGACTATGGCTACACCTTC
-	TRBV30	-	11	TRBJ2-1	CAWGTYNEQFF	TGTGCCTGGGGGACTTACAATGAGCAGTTCTTC
-	TRBV2	-	15	TRBJ2-6	CASSDRRSGANVLTF	TGTGCCAGCAGTGACAGACGCTCTGGGGCCAACGTCCTGACTTTC
-	TRBV28	-	14	TRBJ1-2	CASSSRGGDYGYTF	TGTGCCAGCAGTTCTAGAGGGGGTGACTATGGCTACACCTTC
-	TRBV9	-	15	TRBJ2-3	CASSRQSVSTDTQYF	TGTGCCAGCAGCCGACAGAGCGTTAGCACAGATACGCAGTATTTT
-	TRBV29-1	TRBD1	14	TRBJ2-3	CSVEGGQGLDTQYF	TGCAGCGTTGAAGGGGGACAGGGGTTAGATACGCAGTATTTT
-	TRBV7-2	TRBD2	17	TRBJ2-1	CASSPPRGTSGRREQFF	TGTGCCAGCAGCCCACCCCGTGGGACTAGCGGGAGACGTGAGCAGTTCTTC
-	TRBV11-2	-	12	TRBJ2-1	CASSSDYNEQFF	TGTGCCAGCAGCTCGGACTACAATGAGCAGTTCTTC
-	TRBV15	TRBD1	13	TRBJ2-4	CATSRGQKNIQYF	TGTGCCACCAGCAGGGGACAGAAAAACATTCAGTACTTC
-	TRBV30	TRBD1	14	TRBJ1-1	CAGGQGAGNTEAFF	TGTGCCGGGGGACAGGGAGCGGGGAACACTGAAGCTTTCTTT
-	TRBV7-9	-	13	TRBJ2-4	CASSLGTPGIQYF	TGTGCCAGCAGCCTCGGGACTCCTGGGATTCAGTACTTC
-	TRBV5-1	-	14	TRBJ1-4	CASSVEGGREKLFF	TGCGCCAGCAGCGTGGAGGGTGGTCGTGAAAAACTGTTTTTT
-	TRBV7-2	-	14	TRBJ2-7	CASSLGPGTYEQYF	TGTGCCAGCAGCTTAGGGCCAGGGACCTACGAGCAGTACTTC